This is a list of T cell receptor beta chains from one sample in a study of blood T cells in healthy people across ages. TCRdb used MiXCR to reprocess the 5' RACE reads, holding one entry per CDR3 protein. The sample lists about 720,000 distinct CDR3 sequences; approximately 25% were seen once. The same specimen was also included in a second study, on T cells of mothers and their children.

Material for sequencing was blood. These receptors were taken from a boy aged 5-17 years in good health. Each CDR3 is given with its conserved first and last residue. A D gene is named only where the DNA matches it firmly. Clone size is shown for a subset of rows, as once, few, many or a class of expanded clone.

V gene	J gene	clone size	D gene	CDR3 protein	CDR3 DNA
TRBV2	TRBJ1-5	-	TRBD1	CASRPGQGDNQPQHF	TGTGCCAGCAGGCCGGGACAGGGTGACAATCAGCCCCAGCATTTT
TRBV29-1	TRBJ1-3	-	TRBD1	CSVELPGGVSGNTIYF	TGCAGCGTTGAGCTCCCAGGGGGTGTCTCTGGAAACACCATATATTTT
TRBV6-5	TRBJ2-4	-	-	CASSPYRAKNIQYF	TGTGCCAGCAGTCCGTACCGAGCCAAAAACATTCAGTACTTC
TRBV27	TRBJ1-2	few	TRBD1	CASSSRQGVSYGYTF	TGTGCCAGCAGTTCCCGACAGGGGGTCTCCTATGGCTACACCTTC
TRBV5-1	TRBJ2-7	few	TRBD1	CASSPPGTGVSYEQYF	TGCGCCAGCAGCCCCCCGGGGACAGGGGTATCCTACGAGCAGTACTTC
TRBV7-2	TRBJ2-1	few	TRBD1	CASSFPGQGGEQFF	TGTGCCAGCAGCTTCCCGGGACAGGGTGGCGAGCAGTTCTTC
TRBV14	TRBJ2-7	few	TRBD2	CASSQYTGLAGRSEQYF	TGTGCCAGCAGCCAATACACCGGACTAGCGGGACGCTCGGAGCAGTACTTC
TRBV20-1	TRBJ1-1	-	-	CSVPTGTEAFF	TGCAGTGTCCCGACGGGGACTGAAGCTTTCTTT
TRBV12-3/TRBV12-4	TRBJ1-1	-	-	CASSPKEYQGLTEAFF	TGTGCCAGCAGCCCTAAAGAATACCAGGGGCTCACTGAAGCTTTCTTT
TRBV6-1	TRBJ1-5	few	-	CASSDLGGGHNQPQHF	TGTGCCAGCAGTGATCTTGGTGGGGGACACAATCAGCCCCAGCATTTT
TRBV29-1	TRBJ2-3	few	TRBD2	CSVGTSSVSDTQYF	TGCAGCGTTGGGACTAGTAGCGTGTCAGATACGCAGTATTTT
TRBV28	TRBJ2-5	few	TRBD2	CASSFRRTSGIQETQYF	TGTGCCAGCAGTTTCCGTCGGACTAGCGGAATCCAAGAGACCCAGTACTTC
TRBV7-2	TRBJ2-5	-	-	CASSPPSPGHWETQYF	TGTGCCAGCAGCCCCCCCTCCCCGGGACATTGGGAGACCCAGTACTTC
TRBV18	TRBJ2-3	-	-	CASSPPFTPNADTQYF	TGTGCCAGCTCACCACCGTTCACGCCGAATGCAGATACGCAGTATTTT
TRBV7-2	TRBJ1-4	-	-	CAGSQQGPANEKLFF	TGTGCCGGCAGCCAGCAGGGGCCCGCTAATGAAAAACTGTTTTTT
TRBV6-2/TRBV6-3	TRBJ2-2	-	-	CASSYGITTTGELFF	TGTGCCAGCAGTTACGGTATTACTACCACCGGGGAGCTGTTTTTT
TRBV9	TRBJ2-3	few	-	CASSPEPWEAYTDTQYF	TGTGCCAGCAGCCCCGAGCCCTGGGAGGCGTACACAGATACGCAGTATTTT
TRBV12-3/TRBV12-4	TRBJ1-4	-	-	CASSFWRREKNEKLFF	TGTGCCAGCAGTTTTTGGCGTAGAGAAAAGAATGAAAAACTGTTTTTT
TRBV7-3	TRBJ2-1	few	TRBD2	CASSSRTSAYEQFF	TGTGCCAGCAGCTCGCGGACTAGCGCATACGAGCAGTTCTTC
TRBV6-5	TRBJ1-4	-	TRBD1	CASSYVYRGKATNEKLFF	TGTGCCAGCAGTTACGTATACAGGGGGAAAGCAACTAATGAAAAACTGTTTTTT
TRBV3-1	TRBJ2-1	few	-	CASSKRLGSENEQFF	TGTGCCAGCAGCAAGAGACTAGGATCGGAGAATGAGCAGTTCTTC
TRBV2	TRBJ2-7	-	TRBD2	CASRLAEQYF	TGTGCCAGCAGACTAGCGGAGCAGTACTTC
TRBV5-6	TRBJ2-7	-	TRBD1	CASSQGQGWSAYEQYF	TGTGCCAGCAGTCAGGGACAGGGGTGGAGCGCTTACGAGCAGTACTTC
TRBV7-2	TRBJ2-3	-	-	CASSLDLSGTDTQYF	TGTGCCAGCAGCTTAGATCTATCAGGCACAGATACGCAGTATTTT
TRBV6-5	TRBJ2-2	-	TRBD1	CASREDRGKTGELFF	TGTGCCAGCAGAGAGGACAGGGGAAAGACCGGGGAGCTGTTTTTT
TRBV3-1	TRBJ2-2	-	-	CASSQVDGGNTGELFF	TGTGCCAGCAGCCAAGTCGATGGGGGGAACACCGGGGAGCTGTTTTTT
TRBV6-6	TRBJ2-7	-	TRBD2	CATSALAGGPYEQYF	TGTGCCACCTCCGCACTAGCGGGAGGCCCCTACGAGCAGTACTTC
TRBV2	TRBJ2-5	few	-	CASSRGLNQETQYF	TGTGCCAGCTCACGAGGTCTAAACCAAGAGACCCAGTACTTC
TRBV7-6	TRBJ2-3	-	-	CASSLVRWASDTQYF	TGTGCCAGCAGCTTAGTACGATGGGCCTCGGATACGCAGTATTTT
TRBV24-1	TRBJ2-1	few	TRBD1	CATSGRQGYNEQFF	TGTGCCACCAGTGGGAGACAGGGGTACAATGAGCAGTTCTTC
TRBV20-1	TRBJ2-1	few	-	CSPKDGGSYNEQFF	TGCAGCCCGAAGGACGGGGGAAGCTACAATGAGCAGTTCTTC
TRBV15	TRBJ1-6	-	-	CATSRDRGSPLHF	TGTGCCACCAGCAGAGACAGGGGTTCACCCCTCCACTTT
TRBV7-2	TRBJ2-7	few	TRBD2	CASSRLAGGREQYF	TGTGCCAGCAGCCGACTAGCGGGAGGGAGGGAGCAGTACTTC
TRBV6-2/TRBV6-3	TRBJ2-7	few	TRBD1	CASKRRQGEQYF	TGTGCCAGCAAGAGACGACAGGGCGAGCAGTACTTC
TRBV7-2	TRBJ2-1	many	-	CASSLRGSSYNEQFF	TGTGCCAGCAGTTTAAGGGGGAGCTCCTACAATGAGCAGTTCTTC
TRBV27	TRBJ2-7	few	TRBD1	CASSPAQGASDEQYF	TGTGCCAGCTCTCCAGCCCAGGGGGCATCAGACGAGCAGTACTTC
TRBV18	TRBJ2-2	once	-	CASSPAGTSYGELFF	TGTGCCAGCTCACCGGCCGGGACTTCGTACGGGGAGCTGTTTTTT
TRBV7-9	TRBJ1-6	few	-	CASSTKDSDSPLHF	TGTGCCAGCAGCACGAAGGACAGCGATTCACCCCTCCACTTT
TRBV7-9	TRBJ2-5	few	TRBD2	CASSLGAGGQYQETQYF	TGTGCCAGCAGCTTAGGAGCGGGAGGACAGTACCAAGAGACCCAGTACTTC
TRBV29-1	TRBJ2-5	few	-	CSVPSNRGAPGTQYF	TGCAGCGTGCCCTCGAACCGGGGGGCCCCAGGGACCCAGTACTTC
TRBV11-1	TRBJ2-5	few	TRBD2	CASSFSGGLRGTQYF	TGTGCCAGCAGCTTTAGCGGGGGCCTCCGCGGGACCCAGTACTTC
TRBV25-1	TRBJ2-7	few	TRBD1	CASSERQGASYEQYF	TGTGCCAGCAGTGAGAGACAGGGGGCCTCCTACGAGCAGTACTTC
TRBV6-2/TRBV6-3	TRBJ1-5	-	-	CASSLDGPWQPQHF	TGTGCCAGCAGCCTCGACGGCCCATGGCAGCCCCAGCATTTT
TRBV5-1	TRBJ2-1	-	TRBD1	CASSLDGTAQNEQFF	TGCGCCAGCAGCTTGGACGGGACAGCTCAGAATGAGCAGTTCTTC
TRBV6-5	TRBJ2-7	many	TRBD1	CASSYRDRGYEQYF	TGTGCCAGCAGTTACCGGGACAGGGGCTACGAGCAGTACTTC
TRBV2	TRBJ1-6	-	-	CASRHKTNSPLHF	TGTGCCAGCAGACATAAGACGAATTCACCCCTCCACTTT
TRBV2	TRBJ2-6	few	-	CASRTVSGANVLTF	TGTGCCAGCAGGACAGTCTCTGGGGCCAACGTCCTGACTTTC